This TCR beta chain was sequenced in a study of T cells after yellow fever vaccination. The CDR3 is made up of 14 amino acids. CDR1 is MNHEY and CDR2 is SVGAGI in the germline V gene. Trimming took 2 bases from V and 8 from J, leaving 15 bases between them. TCRdb passed the 5' RACE reads through MiXCR, listing each CDR3 protein once. Here the sample spans some 340,000 distinct CDR3 sequences, about 10% being singletons. The sequence derives from a man younger than 35 who received the YFV17D yellow fever vaccine. This sequence joins TRBV6-5 and TRBJ1-2; TRBD1 is a possible D gene (5 bases). The specimen comprised CD4+ T cells sorted from PBMCs, sampled 45 days after the yellow fever booster vaccination. CDR3 protein: CASSYGPGSAGYTF. DNA of the CDR3: TGTGCCAGCAGTTACGGGCCAGGGTCGGCGGGCTACACCTTC.